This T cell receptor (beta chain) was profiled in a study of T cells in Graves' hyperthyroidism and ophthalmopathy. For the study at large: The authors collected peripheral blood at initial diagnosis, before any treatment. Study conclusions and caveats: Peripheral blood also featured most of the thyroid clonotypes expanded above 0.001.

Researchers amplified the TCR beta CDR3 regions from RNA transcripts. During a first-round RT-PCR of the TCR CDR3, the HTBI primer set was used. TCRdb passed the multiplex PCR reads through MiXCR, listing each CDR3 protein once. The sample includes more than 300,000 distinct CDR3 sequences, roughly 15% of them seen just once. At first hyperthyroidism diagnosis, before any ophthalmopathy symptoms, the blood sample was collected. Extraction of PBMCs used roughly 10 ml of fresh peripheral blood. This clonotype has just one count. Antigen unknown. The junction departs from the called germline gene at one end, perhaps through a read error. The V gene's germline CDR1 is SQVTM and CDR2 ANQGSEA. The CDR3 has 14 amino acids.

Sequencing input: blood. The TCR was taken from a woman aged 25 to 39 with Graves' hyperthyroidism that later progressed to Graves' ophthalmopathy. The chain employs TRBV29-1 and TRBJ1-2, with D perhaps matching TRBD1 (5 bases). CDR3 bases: TGCCGCGTTGAAGGAGGGGCCGGGGGGTATGGCTACACCTTC. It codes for CRVEGGAGGYGYTF.